This T cell receptor beta chain was profiled in a study of T-cell reconstitution after alpha-beta-depleted transplantation in children. Overall study results and limits: Hyperexpanded clones declined; after one year, newly produced T cells mostly supplied diversity. The origin of high day-60 TCRbeta diversity in some patients lay in surviving recipient T cells and thymic progenitors.

CDR3 length: 14 residues. Germline V gene sequence: CDR1 SGHTA, CDR2 FQGNSA. With 6 bases clipped from V and 13 bases from J, the junction kept 18 bases outside the gene matches. For TCRbeta, the library was prepared with unique molecular identifiers. Using its own MiXCR run on the PCR reads, TCRdb lists one record per CDR3 protein. Of about 78,000 distinct CDR3 sequences listed, roughly 13% are singletons. In regard to this clonotype: Its target is unknown.

The origin of this receptor is a male patient aged 2 to 10 who had a stem cell transplant for acute lymphoblastic leukemia, so the T cells may come from the graft donor. The V call is TRBV7-2, the J call TRBJ2-7; 7 bases are shared with TRBD1. This specimen consisted of PBMCs, mostly from graft donor cells, obtained 180 days after TCRalphabeta/CD19-depleted stem cell transplant. The CDR3 coding sequence is TGTGCCAGCAGTCCGACAGGGTCTCTCCCCCCCTATTACTTC. It codes for CASSPTGSLPPYYF.